This is a list of T cell receptor beta chains from one sample in a study of regulatory T cells in long-lasting Graves disease. Using its own MiXCR run on the multiplex PCR reads, TCRdb lists one record per CDR3 protein. The sample shows a few hundred thousand distinct CDR3 sequences, around 18% of them seen only once. A further study also used this sample, focusing on T cells in Graves' hyperthyroidism and ophthalmopathy.

The sample here was peripheral blood mononuclear cells (PBMCs), taken at new diagnosis, from a patient treated with antithyroid drugs. These receptors originate from a woman between 25 and 40 years old with Graves disease. Both conserved end residues are part of each CDR3. The D gene is left open where the match is weak. A row's size may be missing; if present it is once, few, many or a size class.

V gene,J gene,D gene,clone size,CDR3 DNA,CDR3 protein
TRBV20-1,TRBJ2-5,.,few,TGCAGTGCTCGGGACTCTTATTCGTACCAAGAGACCCAGTACTTC,CSARDSYSYQETQYF
TRBV5-4,TRBJ2-3,TRBD1,many,TGTGCCAGCAGGAGGGACAGGAACCTAAGGACAGATACGCAGTATTTT,CASRRDRNLRTDTQYF
TRBV3-1,TRBJ2-1,.,many,TGTGCCAGCAGCCAAGAGGTAAGGGGAATATCCTACAATGAGCAGTTCTTC,CASSQEVRGISYNEQFF
TRBV6-2/TRBV6-3,TRBJ1-2,.,.,TGTGCCAGCAGTCCTAGGGAGTTTGGAGGCTACACCTTC,CASSPREFGGYTF
TRBV10-2,TRBJ2-7,.,.,TGCGCCAGCGGGGGGGCAGGGAGGGGACATTCGAGCTACGAGCAGTACTTC,CASGGAGRGHSSYEQYF
TRBV11-2,TRBJ2-4,.,many,TGTGCCAGCACCGACGGGTTAGCCAAAAACATTCAGTACTTC,CASTDGLAKNIQYF
TRBV10-3,TRBJ1-1,.,many,TGTGCCATCAGTCAGACGCGGACGGGAGACACTGAAGCTTTCTTT,CAISQTRTGDTEAFF
TRBV20-1,TRBJ2-1,TRBD2,many,TGCAGTGCGAGGAAGCTAGCGGGGGCTACTAACAATGGGCAGTTCTTC,CSARKLAGATNNGQFF
TRBV5-1,TRBJ1-3,.,many,TGCGCCAGCAGCTTTGAGGTCTCTGGAAACACCATATATTTT,CASSFEVSGNTIYF
TRBV15,TRBJ1-2,TRBD1,many,TGTGCCACCAGTTCCGGGACAGGGGACAACTATGGCTACACCTTC,CATSSGTGDNYGYTF
TRBV27,TRBJ2-1,.,many,TGTGCCACCATCTCAACCCGACTTACCTACAATGAGCAGTTCTTC,CATISTRLTYNEQFF
TRBV4-1,TRBJ1-5,.,few,TGCGCCAGCAGCCAAGTGATAGGGGAAAACTATAGCAATCAGCCCCAGCATTTT,CASSQVIGENYSNQPQHF
TRBV19,TRBJ1-2,.,.,TGTGCCAGTAGTATTTTAGGCAGCTCATATGGCTACACCTTC,CASSILGSSYGYTF
TRBV3-1,TRBJ2-3,TRBD2,.,TGTGCCAGCAGCCAAGGGACCGGGACTAGGCTCACAGATACGCAGTATTTT,CASSQGTGTRLTDTQYF
TRBV7-9,TRBJ1-4,TRBD1,many,TGTGCCAGCAGCTTACCGGGACAGGGGATGGAAAAACTGTTTTTT,CASSLPGQGMEKLFF
TRBV20-1,TRBJ1-1,.,many,TGCAGTGCCTCTAATATTCGGGGGGCAACGACTGAAGCTTTCTTT,CSASNIRGATTEAFF
TRBV2,TRBJ2-2,TRBD2,many,TGTGCCAGCAGGCTAGCGGCTCGACCCGGGGAGCTGTTTTTT,CASRLAARPGELFF